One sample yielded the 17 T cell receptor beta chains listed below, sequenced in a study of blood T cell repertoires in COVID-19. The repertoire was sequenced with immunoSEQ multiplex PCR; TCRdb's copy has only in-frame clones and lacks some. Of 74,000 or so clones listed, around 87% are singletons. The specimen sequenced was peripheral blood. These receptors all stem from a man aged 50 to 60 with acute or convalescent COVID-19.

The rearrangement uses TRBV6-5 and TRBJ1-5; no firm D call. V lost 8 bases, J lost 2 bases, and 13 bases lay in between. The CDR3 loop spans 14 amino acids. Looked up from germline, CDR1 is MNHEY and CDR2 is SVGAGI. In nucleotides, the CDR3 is TGTGCCAGCCGCGGAGGGCGGCGCAATCAGCCCCAGCATTTT. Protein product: CASRGGRRNQPQHF.

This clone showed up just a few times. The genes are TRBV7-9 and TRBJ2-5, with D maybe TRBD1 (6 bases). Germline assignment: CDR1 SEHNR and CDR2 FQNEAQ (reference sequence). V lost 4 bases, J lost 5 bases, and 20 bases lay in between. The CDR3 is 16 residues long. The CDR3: CASSWLQGGVGETQYF. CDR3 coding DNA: TGTGCCAGCAGCTGGCTCCAAGGGGGAGTTGGGGAGACCCAGTACTTC.

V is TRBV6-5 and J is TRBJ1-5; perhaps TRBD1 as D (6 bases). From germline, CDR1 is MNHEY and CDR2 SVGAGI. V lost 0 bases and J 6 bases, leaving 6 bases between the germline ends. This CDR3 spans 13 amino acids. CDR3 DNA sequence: TGTGCCAGCAGTTACTCCAGGGGTCAGCCCCAGCATTTT. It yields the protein CASSYSRGQPQHF.

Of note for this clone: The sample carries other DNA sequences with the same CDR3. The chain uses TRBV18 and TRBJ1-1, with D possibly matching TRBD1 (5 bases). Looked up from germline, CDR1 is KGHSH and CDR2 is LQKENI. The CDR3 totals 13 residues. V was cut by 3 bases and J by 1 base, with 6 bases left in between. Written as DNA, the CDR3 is TGTGCCAGCTCACCCGGACAGAACACTGAAGCTTTCTTT. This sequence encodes CASSPGQNTEAFF.

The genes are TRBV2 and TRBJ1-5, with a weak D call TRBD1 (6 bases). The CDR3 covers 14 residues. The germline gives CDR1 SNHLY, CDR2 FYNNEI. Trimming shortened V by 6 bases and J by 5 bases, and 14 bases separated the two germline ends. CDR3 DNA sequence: TGTGCCAGCAGGGGTGAACAGGGCCATCAGCCCCAGCATTTT. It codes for CASRGEQGHQPQHF. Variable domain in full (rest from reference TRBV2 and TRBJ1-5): EPEVTQTPSHQVTQMGQEVILRCVPISNHLYFYWYRQILGQKVEFLVSFYNNEISEKSEIFDDQFSVERPDGSNFTLKIRSTKLEDSAMYFCASRGEQGHQPQHFGDGTRLSIL.

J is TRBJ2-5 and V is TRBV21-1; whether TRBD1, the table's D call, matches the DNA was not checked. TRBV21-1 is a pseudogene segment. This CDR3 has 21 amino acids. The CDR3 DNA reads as TGTGCCAGCAGCTCTCCTCCCCCGGGTTCCACCCAGGGCGGTCAGGCGGAGACCCAGTACTTC. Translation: CASSSPPPGSTQGGQAETQYF.

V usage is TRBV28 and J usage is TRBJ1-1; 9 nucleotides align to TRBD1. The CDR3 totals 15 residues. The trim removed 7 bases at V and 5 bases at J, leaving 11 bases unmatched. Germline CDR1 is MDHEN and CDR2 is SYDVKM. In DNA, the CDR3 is TGTGCCAGCATCCTACCGGGACAGGGAAGGACTGAAGCTTTCTTT. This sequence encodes CASILPGQGRTEAFF.

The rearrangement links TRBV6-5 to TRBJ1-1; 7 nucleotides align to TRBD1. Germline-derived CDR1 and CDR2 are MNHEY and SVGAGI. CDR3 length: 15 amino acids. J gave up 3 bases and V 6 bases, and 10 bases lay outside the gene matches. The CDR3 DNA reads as TGTGCCAGCAGACGACAGGGCGGTAGGTACACTGAAGCTTTCTTT. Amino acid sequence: CASRRQGGRYTEAFF.

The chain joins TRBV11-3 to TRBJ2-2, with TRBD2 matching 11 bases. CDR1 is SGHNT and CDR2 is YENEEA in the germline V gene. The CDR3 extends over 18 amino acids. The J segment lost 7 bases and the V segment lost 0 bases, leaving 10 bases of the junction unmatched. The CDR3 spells CASSLDLRLAGPSGELFF. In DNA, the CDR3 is TGTGCCAGCAGCTTAGATCTGAGACTAGCGGGACCGAGCGGGGAGCTGTTTTTT.

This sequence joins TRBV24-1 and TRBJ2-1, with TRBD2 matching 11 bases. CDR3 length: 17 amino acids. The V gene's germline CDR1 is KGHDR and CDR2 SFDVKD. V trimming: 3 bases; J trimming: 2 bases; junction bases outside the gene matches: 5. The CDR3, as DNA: TGTGCCACCAGTGATACGAGACTAGCGGGGCCCTACAATGAGCAGTTCTTC. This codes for CATSDTRLAGPYNEQFF.

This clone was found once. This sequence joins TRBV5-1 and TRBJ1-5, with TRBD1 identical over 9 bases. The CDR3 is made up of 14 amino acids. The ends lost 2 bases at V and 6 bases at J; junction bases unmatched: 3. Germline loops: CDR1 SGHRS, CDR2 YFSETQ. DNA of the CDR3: TGCGCCAGCAGCTTACAGGGGGCGGGTCAGCCCCAGCATTTT. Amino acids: CASSLQGAGQPQHF.

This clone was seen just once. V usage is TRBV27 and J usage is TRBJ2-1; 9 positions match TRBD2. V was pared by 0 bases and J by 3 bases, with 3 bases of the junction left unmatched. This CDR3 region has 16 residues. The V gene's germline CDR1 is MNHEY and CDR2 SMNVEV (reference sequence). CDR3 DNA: TGTGCCAGCAGTTTATCCCTAGCGGGAAGCTACAATGAGCAGTTCTTC. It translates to CASSLSLAGSYNEQFF.

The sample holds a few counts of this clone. CDR3 sequence reads: CSVEVSVSGTEAFF. CDR3 coding DNA: TGCAGCGTTGAAGTATCGGTTTCGGGCACTGAAGCTTTCTTT. The chain has TRBV29-1 and TRBJ1-1, with unresolved D. The CDR3 runs to 14 residues. V shed 1 base and J shed 4 bases, with 13 bases lying between them. CDR1 and CDR2 from the germline V gene are SQVTM and ANQGSEA.

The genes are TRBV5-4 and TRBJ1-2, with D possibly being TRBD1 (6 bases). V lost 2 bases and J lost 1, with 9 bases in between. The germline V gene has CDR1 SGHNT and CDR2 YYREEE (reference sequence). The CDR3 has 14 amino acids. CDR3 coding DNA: TGTGCCAGCAGCTTTGCACAGGGTAACTATGGCTACACCTTC. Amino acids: CASSFAQGNYGYTF.

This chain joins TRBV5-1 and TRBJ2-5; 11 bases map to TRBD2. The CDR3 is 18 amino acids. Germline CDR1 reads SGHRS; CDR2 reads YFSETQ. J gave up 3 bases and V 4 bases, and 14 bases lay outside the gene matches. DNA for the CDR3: TGCGCCAGCAGCGCCTCTCCTGGGACTAGCGGTCTCAAAGAGACCCAGTACTTC. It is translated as CASSASPGTSGLKETQYF.

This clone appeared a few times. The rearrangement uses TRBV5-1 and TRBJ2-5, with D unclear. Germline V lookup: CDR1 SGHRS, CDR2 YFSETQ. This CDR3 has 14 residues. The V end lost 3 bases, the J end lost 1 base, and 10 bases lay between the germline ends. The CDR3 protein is CASSWVGLQETQYF. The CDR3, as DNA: TGCGCCAGCAGCTGGGTGGGCCTCCAAGAGACCCAGTACTTC.

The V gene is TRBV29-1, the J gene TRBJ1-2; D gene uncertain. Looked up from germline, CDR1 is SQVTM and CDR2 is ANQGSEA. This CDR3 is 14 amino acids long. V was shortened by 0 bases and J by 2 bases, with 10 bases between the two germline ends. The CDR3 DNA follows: TGCAGCGTTGAAGATCCCCCAGGAAACTATGGCTACACCTTC. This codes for CSVEDPPGNYGYTF.